These 25 T cell receptor beta chains originate from one sample sequenced in a study of CD8 T cells in Susac syndrome. Reverse transcription of 0.5 to 1 ug RNA was performed with random hexamers. TCRdb redid the calling of the immunoSEQ multiplex PCR reads with MiXCR, one entry per CDR3 protein. Counted here are 200,000 to 250,000 distinct CDR3 sequences, approximately 94% occurring once; the ten biggest clones make up approximately 0.15%. The source material was CD4+ T cells from PBMCs. The receptors stem from a human donor with Susac syndrome.

The chain combines TRBV6-6 with TRBJ1-1; D is undetermined. The CDR3 is made up of 13 amino acids. Deletions cut 7 bases from V and 0 bases from J, with 9 bases between. The germline gives CDR1 MNHNY, CDR2 SVGAGI (reference sequence). DNA of the CDR3: TGTGCCAGCAACGAACAGTTGAACACTGAAGCTTTCTTT. Translating it yields CASNEQLNTEAFF.

The chain recombines TRBV30 with TRBJ2-6; perhaps D is TRBD1 or TRBD2 (5 bases each). V lost 0 bases, J lost 2 bases, and 14 bases lay in between. Germline lookup yields CDR1 GTSNPN and CDR2 SVGIG (reference sequence). The CDR3 covers 17 residues. The CDR3 DNA reads as TGTGCCTGGAGTGTACTAGGGGATGGCGCTGGGGCCAACGTCCTGACTTTC. Its protein is CAWSVLGDGAGANVLTF.

The genes are TRBV5-8 and TRBJ1-3; the match to TRBD1 covers 8 bases. The V segment lost 1 base and the J segment 0 bases; nucleotides outside the gene matches: 3. This CDR3 spans 16 amino acids. Looked up from germline, CDR1 is SGHTS and CDR2 is YDEGEE. The CDR3 spells CASSLRTGFSGNTIYF. In DNA, the CDR3 is TGTGCCAGCAGCTTGAGGACAGGGTTCTCTGGAAACACCATATATTTT. Variable domain in full (rest from reference TRBV5-8 and TRBJ1-3): EAGVTQSPTHLIKTRGQQATLRCSPISGHTSVYWYQQALGLGLQFLLWYDEGEERNRGNFPPRFSGRQFPNYSSELNVNALELEDSALYLCASSLRTGFSGNTIYFGEGSWLTVV.

This chain uses TRBV24-1 with TRBJ2-5; TRBD1 matches 10 bases. The CDR3 covers 17 residues. Per germline, CDR1 KGHDR and CDR2 SFDVKD. Trimming cost V 4 bases and J 5 bases; bases outside gene matches: 12. CDR3 coding DNA: TGTGCCACCAGTGACCCCCTTCCGGGACAGGGGACGGAGACCCAGTACTTC. Protein: CATSDPLPGQGTETQYF.

Concerning this clonotype: The junction departs from germline at one end; a sequencing error may be responsible. This chain connects TRBV7-2 to TRBJ1-2; D gene unclear. The CDR3 covers 10 residues. Germline CDR1 is SGHTA and CDR2 is FQGNSA. DNA for the CDR3: TGTGCCAGCAGCCCATCCAACGTCGCCTTC. As protein: CASSPSNVAF.

This chain joins TRBV4-2 and TRBJ1-5, with TRBD1 matching 10 bases. The CDR3 length is 16 residues. Germline trimming cut 3 bases from V and 2 bases from J; bases unmatched to any gene: 4. Germline loops: CDR1 LGHNA, CDR2 YNFKEQ. The CDR3 nucleotides are TGTGCCAGCAGCCAGGACAGGGGGAACGGCAATCAGCCCCAGCATTTT. Translating it yields CASSQDRGNGNQPQHF.

The chain joins TRBV3-1 to TRBJ2-2; unclear D gene. The germline gives CDR1 LGHDT, CDR2 YNNKEL (reference sequence). This CDR3 has 14 residues. V lost 2 bases to trimming and J lost 5 bases, with 9 bases between them. Written as DNA, the CDR3 is TGTGCCAGCAGCCAAAATTATAATACCGGGGAGCTGTTTTTT. This translates into CASSQNYNTGELFF.

A few counts support this clonotype. V usage is TRBV6-1 and J usage is TRBJ2-7; 11 bases are shared with TRBD1. Germline values: CDR1 MNHNS, CDR2 SASEGT. Trimming cost V 5 bases and J 0 bases; bases outside gene matches: 6. This CDR3 comprises 16 residues. DNA for the CDR3: TGTGCCAGCAGTAGGACAGGGGGCGACAGCTCCTACGAGCAGTACTTC. It specifies CASSRTGGDSSYEQYF.

This chain joins TRBV6-5 and TRBJ1-2; D call uncertain. Germline V gene sequence: CDR1 MNHEY, CDR2 SVGAGI. The CDR3 runs 15 residues. V was pared by 4 bases and J by 1 base, with 13 bases between. CDR3 in DNA: TGTGCCAGCAGTTCCCATTCCCCCAATAACTATGGCTACACCTTC. This translates into CASSSHSPNNYGYTF.

J is TRBJ2-5 and V is TRBV10-3, with D possibly called TRBD1 or TRBD2 (6 bases each). The V end was cut by 8 bases, the J end by 3 bases, with 10 bases between. There are 12 residues in the CDR3. Germline loops: CDR1 ENHRY, CDR2 SYGVKD. CDR3 sequence: CAIAGGEETQYF. CDR3 nucleotide sequence: TGTGCCATCGCCGGGGGCGAAGAGACCCAGTACTTC.

This clonotype was observed once. This sequence joins TRBV11-2 and TRBJ1-4; D unclear. Germline values: CDR1 SGHAT, CDR2 FQNNGV. Trimming cost V 1 base and J 7 bases, with 4 bases left between them. The CDR3 runs 12 residues. The CDR3 sequence: CASSLVSEKLFF. CDR3 nucleotides: TGTGCCAGCAGCTTAGTCTCTGAAAAACTGTTTTTT.

The chain has TRBV4-1 and TRBJ1-6; 8 positions match TRBD1. Germline assignment: CDR1 MGHRA and CDR2 YSYEKL. The CDR3 covers 15 residues. The V and J ends lost 0 bases and 9 bases, in that order; junction bases with no gene match: 4. The CDR3 is CASSQDQGASSPLHF. As DNA, the CDR3 is TGCGCCAGCAGCCAAGATCAGGGGGCGAGTTCACCCCTCCACTTT.

This clonotype was observed a few times. This sequence joins TRBV11-2 and TRBJ2-7; D is possibly TRBD2 (6 bases). This CDR3 is 15 amino acids long. Trimming took 2 bases from V and 5 from J, leaving 16 bases between them. Germline assignment: CDR1 SGHAT and CDR2 FQNNGV. The CDR3 coding sequence is TGTGCCAGCAGCTTATCCTACGGGGGTAGCGACGAGCAGTACTTC. Residues: CASSLSYGGSDEQYF.

The genes are TRBV2 and TRBJ2-3; D uncertain. From germline, CDR1 is SNHLY and CDR2 FYNNEI. V lost 2 bases, J lost 3 bases, and 6 bases lay in between. The CDR3 runs 13 residues. The chain's CDR3 is CASSEPQTDTQYF. The CDR3 bases are TGTGCCAGCAGTGAACCCCAGACAGATACGCAGTATTTT.

J is TRBJ2-1 and V is TRBV11-2; 8 bases align to TRBD2. Looked up from germline, CDR1 is SGHAT and CDR2 is FQNNGV. Losses at the gene ends were 7 bases for V and 2 bases for J; bases not matched to a gene: 4. The length of the CDR3 is 14 residues. The CDR3, as DNA: TGTGCCAGCATGGGCGGGGGGCCCTACAATGAGCAGTTCTTC. Amino acid sequence: CASMGGGPYNEQFF.

The gene calls are TRBV3-1 and TRBJ1-5, with a tentative D call TRBD1 (6 bases). Trimming took 4 bases from V and 5 from J, leaving 12 bases between them. Germline CDR1 reads LGHDT; CDR2 reads YNNKEL (reference sequence). CDR3 length: 14 amino acids. The CDR3: CASSPRDKYQPQHF. CDR3 coding DNA: TGTGCCAGCAGCCCCCGGGACAAATATCAGCCCCAGCATTTT.

The rearrangement uses TRBV4-1 and TRBJ2-1; 10 bases match TRBD1. Looked up from germline, CDR1 is MGHRA and CDR2 is YSYEKL. The CDR3 runs 15 residues. V was pared by 2 bases and J by 8 bases, with 6 bases of the junction left unmatched. In DNA form, the CDR3 reads TGCGCCAGCAGCCAACAACATGACAGGGGGCATGAGCAGTTCTTC. It encodes CASSQQHDRGHEQFF.

The V gene is TRBV7-9, the J gene TRBJ2-5; possibly TRBD2 for D (5 bases). Trimming took 2 bases from V and 7 from J, leaving 17 bases between them. This CDR3 comprises 15 residues. The germline V gene encodes CDR1 SEHNR and CDR2 FQNEAQ (reference sequence). The CDR3 is CASSLPGPISGTQYF. The CDR3 DNA is TGTGCCAGCAGCTTACCCGGGCCGATAAGCGGGACCCAGTACTTC.

This clonotype came up once. This chain joins TRBV4-1 and TRBJ1-3; 7 nucleotides match TRBD1. The V gene end was trimmed by 4 bases and the J gene end by 4 bases; junction bases not matched to a gene: 7. CDR3 length equals 15 residues. The germline CDR1 and CDR2 sequences are MGHRA and YSYEKL. This CDR3 is CASSPTGLYGNTIYF. CDR3 bases: TGCGCCAGCAGCCCGACAGGGTTGTACGGAAACACCATATATTTT.

This clonotype was recorded a few times. The rearrangement uses TRBV7-2 and TRBJ1-1; 7 bases match TRBD1. This CDR3 comprises 14 residues. Per germline, CDR1 SGHTA and CDR2 FQGNSA. The V gene end was trimmed by 5 bases and the J gene end by 2 bases; junction bases not matched to a gene: 5. The CDR3 spells CASSQGGSNTEAFF. The CDR3 DNA is TGTGCCAGCAGCCAAGGGGGCAGTAACACTGAAGCTTTCTTT.

The CDR3 region has the DNA TGTGCCAGCAGCCAAGTGGTAGCGGGGGCCTACAATGAGCAGTTCTTC. It codes for CASSQVVAGAYNEQFF. The chain couples TRBV14 to TRBJ2-1, with 9 positions matching TRBD2. Per the germline V gene, CDR1 is SGHDN and CDR2 is FVKESK. V dropped 1 base and J dropped 2; count of bases not matched to a gene: 3. The CDR3 length is 16 residues.

This clonotype was observed a handful of times. This CDR3 is CASSLQGNTEAFF. The CDR3 DNA is TGTGCCAGCAGTTTACAGGGGAACACTGAAGCTTTCTTT. The chain recombines TRBV27 with TRBJ1-1; TRBD1 might be the D (5 bases). CDR3 size: 13 residues. Trimming pared 2 bases from V and 1 base from J, leaving 5 bases between. Germline V gene data show CDR1 as MNHEY and CDR2 as SMNVEV (reference sequence).

This rearrangement joins TRBV20-1 to TRBJ2-5; TRBD2 aligns across 13 bases. The germline V gene has CDR1 DFQATT and CDR2 SNEGSKA (reference sequence). The CDR3 contains 15 residues. V was pared by 4 bases and J by 4 bases, with 6 bases of the junction left unmatched. This CDR3 reads CSATGTSGVGETQYF. The CDR3 nucleotides read TGCAGTGCTACCGGGACTAGCGGGGTAGGAGAGACCCAGTACTTC.

This chain links TRBV5-4 with TRBJ2-1; 7 nucleotides line up with TRBD1. Per the germline V gene, CDR1 is SGHNT and CDR2 is YYREEE (reference sequence). V shed 4 bases and J 5 bases; nucleotides not matched to a gene: 6. This CDR3 contains 14 residues. The CDR3 loop is CASSTIQGNNEQFF. The DNA of the CDR3 is TGTGCCAGCAGCACAATACAGGGGAACAATGAGCAGTTCTTC.

This clonotype was recorded once. The rearrangement uses TRBV29-1 and TRBJ1-1; 11 bases match TRBD1. CDR1 is SQVTM, CDR2 ANQGSEA, per germline. This CDR3 is built from 14 residues. V lost 7 bases and J lost 4; bases outside the gene matches: 8. In DNA, the CDR3 is TGCAGCGCCCAGGTGGGACAGGGGGTCACTGAAGCTTTCTTT. Amino acids: CSAQVGQGVTEAFF.